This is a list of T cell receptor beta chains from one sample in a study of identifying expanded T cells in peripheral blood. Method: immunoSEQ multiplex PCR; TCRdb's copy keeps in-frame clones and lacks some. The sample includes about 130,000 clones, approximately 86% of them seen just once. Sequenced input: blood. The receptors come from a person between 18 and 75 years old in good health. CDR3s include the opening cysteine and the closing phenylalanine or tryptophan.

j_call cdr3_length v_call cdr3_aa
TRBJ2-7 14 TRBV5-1 CASSLEQGAYEQYF
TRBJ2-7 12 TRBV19 CASSILGDEQYF
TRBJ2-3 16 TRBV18 CASSPVQGRRTDTQYF
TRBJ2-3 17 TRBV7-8 CASSLYGLAGAPDTQYF
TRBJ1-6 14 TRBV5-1 CASSLGTSYSPLHF
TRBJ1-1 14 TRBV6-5 CASSYSSGVTEAFF
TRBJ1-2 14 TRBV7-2 CASSLGIQRHGYTF
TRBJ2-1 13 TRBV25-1 CANRCNSYNEQFF
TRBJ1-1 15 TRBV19 CASSMDRRANTEAFF
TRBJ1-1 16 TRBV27 CASSLLGQGRNTEAFF
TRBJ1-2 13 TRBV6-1 CASSATREHGYTF
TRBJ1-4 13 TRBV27 CASRGLPNEKLFF
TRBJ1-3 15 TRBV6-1 CASSVDRASGNTIYF
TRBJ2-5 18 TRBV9 CASSVSHPTGGGEETQYF
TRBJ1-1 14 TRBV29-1 CSVPNVLDSFEAFF
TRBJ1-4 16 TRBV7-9 CASSLGGQFGGEKLFF
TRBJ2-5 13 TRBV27 CASNGGGGETQYF
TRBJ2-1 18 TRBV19 CASSILRHGPSSYNEQFF
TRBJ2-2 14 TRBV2 CASTGGSDTGELFF
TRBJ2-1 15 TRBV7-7 CASSLGSGGVDEQFF
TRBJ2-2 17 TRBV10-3 CAIGEREGIQTTGELFF
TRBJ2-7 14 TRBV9 CASSSRGREGEQYF
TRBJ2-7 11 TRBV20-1 CSARESGIKYF
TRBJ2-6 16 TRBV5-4 CASSSGTGSGANVLTF
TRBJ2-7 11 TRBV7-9 CASSSKVEQYF
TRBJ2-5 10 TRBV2 CASSIQTQYF
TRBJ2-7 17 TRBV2 CASRKGLQENLAYEQYF
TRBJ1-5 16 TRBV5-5 CASTLGVPGAVRPQHF
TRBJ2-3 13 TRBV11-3 CASSLAPQGSQYF
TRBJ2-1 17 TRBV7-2 CASSFFSAGVSYNEQFF
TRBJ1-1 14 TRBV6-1 CASSAETRGTEAFF
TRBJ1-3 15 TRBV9 CASSSTGAKGNTIYF
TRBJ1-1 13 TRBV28 CAGSGTGGVYAFF
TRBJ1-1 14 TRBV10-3 CAIRPGTGATEAFF
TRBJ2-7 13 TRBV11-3 CASSLDVIGEQYF
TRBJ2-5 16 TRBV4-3 CASSQDLGRGQETQYF
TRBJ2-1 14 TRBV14 CASSLWTGSNEQFF
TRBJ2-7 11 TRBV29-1 CSVEDAYEQYF
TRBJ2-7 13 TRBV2 CASSEGSYYEQYF
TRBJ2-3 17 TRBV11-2 CASSSLTGGGRWDTQYF
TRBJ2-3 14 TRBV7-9 CASSLRQGEDTQYF
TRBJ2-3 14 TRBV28 CASTPGQGTDTQYF
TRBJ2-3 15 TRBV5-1 CASSGRLAGEDTQYF
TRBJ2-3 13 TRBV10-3 CAISVMVSDTQYF
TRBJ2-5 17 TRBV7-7 CASSPFSGTGFQETQYF
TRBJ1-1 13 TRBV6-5 CASSRWTRSEAFF
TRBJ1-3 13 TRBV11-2 CASSLVSGNTIYF
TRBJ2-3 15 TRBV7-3 CASSPEGTATDTQYF
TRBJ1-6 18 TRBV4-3 CASSQAHGTGHYNSPLHF
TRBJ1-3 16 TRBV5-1 CASSLAPTESGNTIYF